The sequence of this T cell receptor (beta chain) was determined in a study of OX40 agonist ivuxolimab in advanced cancers. Across the study: The patients got ivuxolimab, which is an agonistic anti-OX40 (CD134) antibody. Overall study results and limits: In the 0.1-3.0 mg/kg groups, partial responders showed among the lowest expansion. Nonresponders included some who also had low normalized T-cell clonal expansion.

The germline V gene encodes CDR1 SGHAT and CDR2 FQNNGV. The CDR3 extends over 13 amino acids. Trimming removed 2 bases at V and 5 bases at J, with 9 bases between. Assay used: immunoSEQ multiplex PCR; TCRdb lists only in-frame clones, some missing. The sample lists approximately 100,000 clones; roughly nine tenths were seen once. To note about this clone: As yet, its antigen is unknown.

The chain joins TRBV11-2 to TRBJ2-5; D remains ambiguous. The sequence came from an adult with an advanced solid tumor such as melanoma, head and neck, liver or kidney cancer. The sample consisted of CD4+ or CD8+ T cells sorted from blood, taken in a trial of the OX40 agonist ivuxolimab. The CDR3 sequence is CASSLLMEETQYF. Written as DNA, the CDR3 is TGTGCCAGCAGCTTACTGATGGAGGAGACCCAGTACTTC.